One TCR beta chain is described in this entry. Those who participated ranged in age from roughly 18 to 95 years and resided in about two dozen US areas. The study counted Cohort 3 donors as recovered given two negative PCRs, clearance, or symptom resolution. This sample stems from a study of blood T cell repertoires in COVID-19. Across the study: There were acute and convalescent COVID-19 samples, and they came from the United States, Italy and Spain.

Authors' methods: For nucleated cells, counts were estimated from reference gene primer amplification. Clones were read by immunoSEQ multiplex PCR, and TCRdb kept only the in-frame ones, dropping some. V and J calls and clone size follow that table, whereas D and trimming were derived from the DNA. Among 150,000 or so clones listed, more than 65% were seen once. V gave up 1 base and J gave up 6 bases, with 14 bases separating them. The CDR3 sequence is 15 residues long. The chain employs TRBV23-1 and TRBJ2-3; weak D call: TRBD1 (5 bases). TRBV23-1 is flagged as an ORF with uncertain function. The TCR was taken from a middle-aged man who had recovered from COVID-19. The sequencing sample was made of PBMCs or T cells enriched from blood (not recorded which). The CDR3 DNA follows: TGCGCCAGCAGTCAATACAGGTCCCTAAAGGATACGCAGTATTTT. Protein product: CASSQYRSLKDTQYF.